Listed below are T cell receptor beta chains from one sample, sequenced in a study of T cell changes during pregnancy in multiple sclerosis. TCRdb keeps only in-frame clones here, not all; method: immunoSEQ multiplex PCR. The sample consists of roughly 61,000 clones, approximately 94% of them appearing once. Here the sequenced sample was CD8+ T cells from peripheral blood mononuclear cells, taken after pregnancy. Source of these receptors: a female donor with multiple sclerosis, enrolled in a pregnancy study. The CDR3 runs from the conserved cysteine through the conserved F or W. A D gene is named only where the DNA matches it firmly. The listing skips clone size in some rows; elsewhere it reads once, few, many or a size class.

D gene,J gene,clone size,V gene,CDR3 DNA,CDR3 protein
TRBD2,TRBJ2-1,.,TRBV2,TGTGCCAGCAGTGAAGCGAGGACTAGATACAATGAGCAGTTCTTC,CASSEARTRYNEQFF
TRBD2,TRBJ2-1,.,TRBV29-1,TGCAGCGTTACGGGACTAGCGGGAGGGCAGAGCTCCTACAATGAGCAGTTCTTC,CSVTGLAGGQSSYNEQFF
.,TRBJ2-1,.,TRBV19,TGTGCCAGTACCCCCAGCGGAGCAAGCTCCTACAATGAGCAGTTCTTC,CASTPSGASSYNEQFF
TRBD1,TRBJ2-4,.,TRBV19,TGTGCCAGTAGTACCAAGACAGGGATAGCCAAAAACATTCAGTACTTC,CASSTKTGIAKNIQYF
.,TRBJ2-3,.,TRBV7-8,TGTGCCAGCAGCTTAGCGGGAGAATACACAGATACGCAGTATTTT,CASSLAGEYTDTQYF
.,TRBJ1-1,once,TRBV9,TGTGCCAGCAGCGGCGCCCCCGGAGTGAACACTGAAGCTTTCTTT,CASSGAPGVNTEAFF
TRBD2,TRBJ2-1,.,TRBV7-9,TGTGCCAGCAGCCCAGCGGGAGGCTCCTACAATGAGCAGTTCTTC,CASSPAGGSYNEQFF
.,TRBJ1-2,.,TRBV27,TGTGCCAGCAGTCCAGTACAGGTGGGGAACTATGGCTACACCTTC,CASSPVQVGNYGYTF
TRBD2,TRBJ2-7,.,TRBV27,TGTGCCAGCAGTTCACTAGCGGGAGGCTCCTACGAGCAGTACTTC,CASSSLAGGSYEQYF
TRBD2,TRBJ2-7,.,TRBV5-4,TGTGCCAGCAGCCAGACTAGCGGGAGTCCCCACGAGCAGTACTTC,CASSQTSGSPHEQYF
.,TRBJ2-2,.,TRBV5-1,TGCGCCAGCAGCGCTGGGACATCGAGGGCTTATACCGGGGAGCTGTTTTTT,CASSAGTSRAYTGELFF
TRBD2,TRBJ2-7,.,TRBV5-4,TGTGCCAGCAGCTCTCTATCGGGGGAGGGCCGCTACGAGCAGTACTTC,CASSSLSGEGRYEQYF
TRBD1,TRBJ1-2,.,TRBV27,TGTGCCAGCAGTTTATCGCAGGGGGCGCGGGGCTACACCTTC,CASSLSQGARGYTF
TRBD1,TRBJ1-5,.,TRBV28,TGTGCCAGCAGTATCCTGCGGGACAGCTCCAATGGCGATCAGCCCCAGCATTTT,CASSILRDSSNGDQPQHF
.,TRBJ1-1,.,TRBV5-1,TGCGCCAGCAGCTTAACGCATGACACAAACACTGAAGCTTTCTTT,CASSLTHDTNTEAFF
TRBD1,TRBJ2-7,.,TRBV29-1,TGCAGCGTCCTCGGACAGGGTATCCACGAGCAGTACTTC,CSVLGQGIHEQYF
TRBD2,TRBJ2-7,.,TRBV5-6,TGTGCCAGCAGCACGACTAGCGGGGTCCATCTGGAGCAGTACTTC,CASSTTSGVHLEQYF
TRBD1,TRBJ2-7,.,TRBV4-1,TGCGCCAGCAGCCAAGTGAGACAGGGGTACGAGCAGTACTTC,CASSQVRQGYEQYF
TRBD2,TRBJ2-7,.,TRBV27,TGTGCCAGCAGTTTGGCGGGGGGACCCTACGAGCAGTACTTC,CASSLAGGPYEQYF
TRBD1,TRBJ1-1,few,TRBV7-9,TGTGCCAGCAGGCCGACAGGGGGAGATACTGAAGCTTTCTTT,CASRPTGGDTEAFF
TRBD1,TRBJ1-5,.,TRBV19,TGTGCCAGTAATAACAGGGGCCTAGGCAATCAGCCCCAGCATTTT,CASNNRGLGNQPQHF
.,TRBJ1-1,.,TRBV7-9,TGTGCCAGCGTAGGGGTGTCTGAAGCTTTCTTT,CASVGVSEAFF
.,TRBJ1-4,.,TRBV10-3,TGTGCCATCAGTGAGTCCGGGGGAGGTGAAAAACTGTTTTTT,CAISESGGGEKLFF
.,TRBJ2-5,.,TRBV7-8,TGTGCCAGCAGCTCTGGGGGCCCGGAGACCCAGTACTTC,CASSSGGPETQYF
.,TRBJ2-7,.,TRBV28,TGTGCCAGCAGTCCTACTTTATACGAGCAGTACTTC,CASSPTLYEQYF
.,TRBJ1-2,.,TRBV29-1,TGCAGCGTCGCAGGGGATTTGGTCGGCTACACCTTC,CSVAGDLVGYTF
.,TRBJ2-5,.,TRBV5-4,TGTGCCAGCAGCTTGGGACTCGCCACCGGAGAGACCCAGTACTTC,CASSLGLATGETQYF
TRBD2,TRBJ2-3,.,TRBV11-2,TGTGCCACCACAAAGGGTAGCGGGAGGACACATACGCAGTATTTT,CATTKGSGRTHTQYF
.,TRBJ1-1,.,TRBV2,TGTGCCAGCTTCGTGCGCACTGAAGCTTTCTTT,CASFVRTEAFF
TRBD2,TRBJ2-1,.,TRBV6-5,TGTGCCAGCAGTTACTCAACTAGCGGGAGGGGTGAGCAGTTCTTC,CASSYSTSGRGEQFF
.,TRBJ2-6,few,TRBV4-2,TGTGCCAGCAGCGACAGCTCTGGGGCCAACGTCCTGACTTTC,CASSDSSGANVLTF
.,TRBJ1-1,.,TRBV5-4,TGTGCCAGCAGAATCAGGGAGGACACTGAAGCTTTCTTT,CASRIREDTEAFF
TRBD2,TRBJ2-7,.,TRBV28,TGTGCCAGCAGTCTCCCAGGACTAGCGGGAGTGGAAGAGCAGTACTTC,CASSLPGLAGVEEQYF
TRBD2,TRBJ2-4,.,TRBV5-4,TGTGCCAGCAGCTCTAGCGGGAGGGCCTACGATGTTCAGTACTTC,CASSSSGRAYDVQYF
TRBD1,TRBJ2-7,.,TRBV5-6,TGTGCCAGCAGCTTCTGGCAGGGGGCGAGTGAGCAGTACTTC,CASSFWQGASEQYF
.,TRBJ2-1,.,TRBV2,TGTGCCAGCAGTGAAATGGGGCGTGGTGAGCAGTTCTTC,CASSEMGRGEQFF
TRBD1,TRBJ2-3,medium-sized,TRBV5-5,TGTGCCAGCAGCGGTCCGGGACAGGGGGCCACAGATACGCAGTATTTT,CASSGPGQGATDTQYF
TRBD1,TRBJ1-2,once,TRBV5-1,TGCGCCAGCAGCTTGAAACAGGGGGGGCAGTATGGCTACACCTTC,CASSLKQGGQYGYTF
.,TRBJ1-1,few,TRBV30,TGTGCCTGGAGTGTAGGGGCAGGGAGGACTGAAGCTTTCTTT,CAWSVGAGRTEAFF
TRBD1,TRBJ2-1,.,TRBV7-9,TGTGCCAGTTTGGAGGGACAGGGGGAAATCTCCTACAATGAGCAGTTCTTC,CASLEGQGEISYNEQFF
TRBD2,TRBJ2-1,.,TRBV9,TGTGCCAGCAGCGCCCCTAGCGGAAGCTCCTACAATGAGCAGTTCTTC,CASSAPSGSSYNEQFF
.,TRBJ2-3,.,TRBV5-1,TGCGCCAGCAGCTTGGCCGGGGCAGGGAGGCTTCAAGATACGCAGTATTTT,CASSLAGAGRLQDTQYF
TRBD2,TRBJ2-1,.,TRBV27,TGTGCCAGCATCGGCGGGAGTGCCTACAATGAGCAGTTCTTC,CASIGGSAYNEQFF
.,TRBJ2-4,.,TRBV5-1,TGCGCCAGCAGCCCCTCATTTATCCGGGACAACGCCAAAAACATTCAGTACTTC,CASSPSFIRDNAKNIQYF
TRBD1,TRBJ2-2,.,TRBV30,TGTGCCTGGGACACAGGGGGCACCGGGGAGCTGTTTTTT,CAWDTGGTGELFF
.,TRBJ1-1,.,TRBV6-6,TGTGCCAGCAGTGTGGAGGGTGTGAACACTGAAGCTTTCTTT,CASSVEGVNTEAFF
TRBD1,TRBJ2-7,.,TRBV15,TGTGCCACCAGCTCCCGGACAGGGCAAGGCGAGCAGTACTTC,CATSSRTGQGEQYF